This record covers a single T cell receptor beta chain. It lacks a known antigen. No quality values exist for individual bases; no much larger clone is one base distant. This entry belongs to a study of identical twins (dated by TCRdb to between 2015 and 2016). Study-level background: The study deep-sequenced TCR alpha and beta repertoires from monozygotic twins, unrelated adults of various ages and cord blood to test whether fetal clonotypes persist. To rule out contamination, replicate twin experiments were performed at different times with different library preparation protocols. Study-level results and caveats: Out-of-frame TCR alpha sequences shared between twins showed an excess of low generation-probability sequences compared with coincidental sharing between unrelated individuals. Fewer insertions were carried by abundant cord blood beta clonotypes; a weaker similar trend was observed in young adult naive repertoires, while no such trend was observed in memory repertoires. Excess twin sharing in beta out-of-frame sequences was weaker because fewer shared sequences lowered the signal-to-noise ratio. Out-of-frame TCR alpha sharing in monozygotic twins was systematically underestimated by recombination models, whereas sharing between unrelated individuals was in agreement with the recombination models. Invariant T cells such as MAIT and iNKT could partly confound zero-insertion analyses, though diverse VJ usage argued against this for most clonotypes. Because the same donors could not be followed over many years, the conclusions depended on cross-sectional statistical analysis.

Only healthy Caucasian donors were included. Library construction relied on 5' RACE. The sequencer was an Illumina HiSeq 2000. Template switching introduced a universal primer binding site; the final cDNA contained a unique molecular identifier, enabling accurate counting of TCR cDNA molecules. First-strand cDNA for TCR alpha and beta chains was synthesized from specific primers in the conserved constant-segment region. To control for contamination, every cDNA library was double barcoded, receiving both a SMART-Mk sample barcode and Illumina barcodes. TruSeq adapter sequences, together with Illumina sample barcodes, were added in two successive PCR steps. Sequencing of the TCR alpha and beta cDNA libraries was done on the Illumina HiSeq platform using custom primers. The authors' pipeline ran thus. MiGEC was used to process raw reads and extract unique molecular identifiers, and MiXCR was used to find CDR3 positions. Recombination models were inferred per individual with the repgenHMM and IGoR tools using an EM algorithm. The tcR package in R was used for shared clonotype analysis, with sharing normalized by the product of cloneset sizes. Out-of-frame nonproductive sequences were analyzed to study raw recombination free of thymic and clonal selection effects. The raw public reads went through TCRdb reprocessing: fastp at Q25, MiXCR clone calling, in-frame beta chains kept. All rows with the same CDR3 protein become a single entry with the most common DNA and genes. It is TCRdb's table, rather than the study itself, that gives the V and J calls and clone size. This sample gives about 1.7 million distinct CDR3 sequences in total; less than 35% of them show up just once. About 0.27% of the sample lies in the top ten.

CDR1 and CDR2 are read off the germline V gene (reference sequence) as LNHNV and YYDKDF. The CDR3 holds 15 amino acids from the cysteine to the phenylalanine. The CDR3 DNA has 45 bases and is translated from base 1. At the junction V is shortened by 7 bases and J by 2 bases, with 15 bases in between. Here the chain combines TRBV15 and TRBJ2-1, with TRBD2 tentatively as D gene (7 bases match). The receptor comes from a newborn girl in good health. The specimen was cord blood. The DNA is as follows: TGTGCCACCACGGTAGGGGGAGGGCCCTACAATGAGCAGTTCTTC. Its coded protein is CATTVGGGPYNEQFF.